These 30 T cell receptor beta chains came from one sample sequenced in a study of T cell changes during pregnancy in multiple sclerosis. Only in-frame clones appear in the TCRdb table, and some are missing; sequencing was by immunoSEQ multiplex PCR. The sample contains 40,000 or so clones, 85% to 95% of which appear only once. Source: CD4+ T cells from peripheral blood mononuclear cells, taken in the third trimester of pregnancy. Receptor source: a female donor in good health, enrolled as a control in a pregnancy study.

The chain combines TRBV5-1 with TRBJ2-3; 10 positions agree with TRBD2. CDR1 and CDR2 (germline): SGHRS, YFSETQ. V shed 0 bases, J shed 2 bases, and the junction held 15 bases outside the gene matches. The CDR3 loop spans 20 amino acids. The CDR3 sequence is CASSLAPKRGGLSSTDTQYF. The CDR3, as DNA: TGCGCCAGCAGCTTGGCCCCTAAGCGGGGGGGCCTTTCTTCCACAGATACGCAGTATTTT.

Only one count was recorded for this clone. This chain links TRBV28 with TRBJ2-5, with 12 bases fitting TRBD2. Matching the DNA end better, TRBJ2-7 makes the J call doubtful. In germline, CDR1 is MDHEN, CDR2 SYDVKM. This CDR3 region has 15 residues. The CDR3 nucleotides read TGTGCCAGCAGTTCGACTAGCGGGGGCCGCTACGAGCAGTACTTC. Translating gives CASSSTSGGRYEQYF.

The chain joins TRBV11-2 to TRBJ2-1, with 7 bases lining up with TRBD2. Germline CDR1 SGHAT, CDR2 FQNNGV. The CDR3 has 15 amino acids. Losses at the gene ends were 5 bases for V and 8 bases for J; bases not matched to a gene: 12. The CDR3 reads CASSPTSTSLYEQFF. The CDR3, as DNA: TGTGCCAGCAGCCCGACGTCGACTAGCCTCTATGAGCAGTTCTTC.

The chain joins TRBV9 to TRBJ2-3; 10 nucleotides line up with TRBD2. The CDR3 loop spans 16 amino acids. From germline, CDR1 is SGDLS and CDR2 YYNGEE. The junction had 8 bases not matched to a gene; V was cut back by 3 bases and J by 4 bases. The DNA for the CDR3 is TGTGCCAGCAGCGACCCCAGCGGGGGGGCGTCAGATACGCAGTATTTT. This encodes CASSDPSGGASDTQYF.

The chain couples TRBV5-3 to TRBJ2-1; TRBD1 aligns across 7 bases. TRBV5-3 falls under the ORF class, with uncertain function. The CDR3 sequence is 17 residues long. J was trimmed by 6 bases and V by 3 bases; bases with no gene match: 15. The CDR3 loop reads CARSCLWDSPPLNEQFF. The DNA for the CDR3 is TGTGCCAGAAGCTGCCTCTGGGACAGCCCCCCCCTCAATGAGCAGTTCTTC.

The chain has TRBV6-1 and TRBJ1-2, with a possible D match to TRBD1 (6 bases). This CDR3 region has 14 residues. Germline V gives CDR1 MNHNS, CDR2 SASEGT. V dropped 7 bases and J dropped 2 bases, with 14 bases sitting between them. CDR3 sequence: CASNPDRINYGYTF. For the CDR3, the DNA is TGTGCCAGCAACCCGGACAGAATCAACTATGGCTACACCTTC.

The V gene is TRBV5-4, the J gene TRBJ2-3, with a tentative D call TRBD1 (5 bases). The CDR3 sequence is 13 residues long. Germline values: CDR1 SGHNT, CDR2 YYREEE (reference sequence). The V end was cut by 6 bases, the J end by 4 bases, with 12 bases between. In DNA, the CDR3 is TGTGCCAGCACTCAGGGTGCCTCAGATACGCAGTATTTT. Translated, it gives CASTQGASDTQYF. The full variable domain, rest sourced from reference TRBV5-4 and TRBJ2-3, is ETGVTQSPTHLIKTRGQQVTLRCSSQSGHNTVSWYQQALGQGPQFIFQYYREEENGRGNFPPRFSGLQFPNYSSELNVNALELDDSALYLCASTQGASDTQYFGPGTRLTVL.

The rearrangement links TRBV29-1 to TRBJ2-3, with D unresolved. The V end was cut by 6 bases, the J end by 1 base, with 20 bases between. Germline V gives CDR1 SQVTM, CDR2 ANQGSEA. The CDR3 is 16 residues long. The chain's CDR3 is CSVPRYSVKGTDTQYF. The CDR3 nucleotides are TGCAGCGTGCCGAGGTACTCCGTGAAGGGCACAGATACGCAGTATTTT.

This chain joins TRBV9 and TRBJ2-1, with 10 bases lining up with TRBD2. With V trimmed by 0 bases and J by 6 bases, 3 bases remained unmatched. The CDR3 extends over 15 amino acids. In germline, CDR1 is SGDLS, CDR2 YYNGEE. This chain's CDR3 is CASSVVGLATNEQFF. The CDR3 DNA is TGTGCCAGCAGCGTAGTGGGACTAGCGACCAATGAGCAGTTCTTC.

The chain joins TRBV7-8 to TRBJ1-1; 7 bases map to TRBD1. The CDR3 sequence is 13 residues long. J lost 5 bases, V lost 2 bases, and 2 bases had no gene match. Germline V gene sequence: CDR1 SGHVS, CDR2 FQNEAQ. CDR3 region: CASSLTGETEAFF. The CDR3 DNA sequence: TGTGCCAGCAGCTTAACAGGGGAAACTGAAGCTTTCTTT.

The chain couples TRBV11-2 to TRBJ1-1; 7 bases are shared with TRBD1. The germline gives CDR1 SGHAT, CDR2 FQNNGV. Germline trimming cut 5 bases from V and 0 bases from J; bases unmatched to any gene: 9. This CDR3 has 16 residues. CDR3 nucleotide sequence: TGTGCCAGCAGCACAGGGGCCCTTCTTATGAACACTGAAGCTTTCTTT. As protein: CASSTGALLMNTEAFF.

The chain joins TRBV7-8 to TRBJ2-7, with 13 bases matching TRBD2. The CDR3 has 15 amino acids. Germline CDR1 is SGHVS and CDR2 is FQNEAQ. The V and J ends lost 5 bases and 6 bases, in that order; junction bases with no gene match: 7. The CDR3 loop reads CASSGPGLAGREQYF. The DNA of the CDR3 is TGTGCCAGCAGCGGACCGGGACTAGCGGGACGCGAGCAGTACTTC. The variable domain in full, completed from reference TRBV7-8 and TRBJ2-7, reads GAGVSQSPRYKVAKRGQDVALRCDPISGHVSLFWYQQALGQGPEFLTYFQNEAQLDKSGLPSDRFFAERPEGSVSTLKIQRTQQEDSAVYLCASSGPGLAGREQYFGPGTRLTVT.

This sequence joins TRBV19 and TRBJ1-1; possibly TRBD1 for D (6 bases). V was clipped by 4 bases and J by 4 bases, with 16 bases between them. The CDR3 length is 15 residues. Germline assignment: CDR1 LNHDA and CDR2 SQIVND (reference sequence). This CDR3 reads CASSKKAGDGTEAFF. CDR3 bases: TGTGCCAGTAGTAAAAAGGCAGGGGATGGCACTGAAGCTTTCTTT.

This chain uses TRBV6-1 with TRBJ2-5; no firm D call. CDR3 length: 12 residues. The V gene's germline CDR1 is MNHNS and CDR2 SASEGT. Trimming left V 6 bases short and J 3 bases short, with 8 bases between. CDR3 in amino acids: CASSHTEETQYF. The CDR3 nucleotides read TGTGCCAGCAGCCATACAGAAGAGACCCAGTACTTC.

CDR3 nucleotides: TGTGCCAGCAGGCCGGGACTAGCGGGAACCCAGGACGAGCAGTACTTC. Its protein is CASRPGLAGTQDEQYF. The chain joins TRBV27 to TRBJ2-7, with 13 bases matching TRBD2. V lost 6 bases and J lost 5; bases outside the gene matches: 10. Germline CDR1 reads MNHEY; CDR2 reads SMNVEV (reference sequence). CDR3 size: 16 residues.

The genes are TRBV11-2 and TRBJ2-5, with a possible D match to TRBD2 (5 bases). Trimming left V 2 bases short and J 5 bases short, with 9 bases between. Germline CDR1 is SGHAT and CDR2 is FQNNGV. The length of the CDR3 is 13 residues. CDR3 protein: CASSLRGRETQYF. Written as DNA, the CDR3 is TGTGCCAGCAGCTTACGGGGTCGGGAGACCCAGTACTTC.

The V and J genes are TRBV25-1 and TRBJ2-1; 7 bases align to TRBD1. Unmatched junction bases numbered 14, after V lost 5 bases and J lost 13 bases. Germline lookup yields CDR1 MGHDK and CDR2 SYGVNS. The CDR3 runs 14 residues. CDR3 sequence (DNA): TGTGCCAGCAGTCCATTCGTGGGTACAGGGGAACAGTTCTTC. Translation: CASSPFVGTGEQFF.

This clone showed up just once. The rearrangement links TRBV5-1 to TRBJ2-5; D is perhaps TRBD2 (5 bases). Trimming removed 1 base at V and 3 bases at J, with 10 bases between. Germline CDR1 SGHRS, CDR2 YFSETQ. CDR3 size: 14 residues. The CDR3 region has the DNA TGCGCCAGCAGCTTGAACGCGGGTAAAGAGACCCAGTACTTC. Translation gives CASSLNAGKETQYF.

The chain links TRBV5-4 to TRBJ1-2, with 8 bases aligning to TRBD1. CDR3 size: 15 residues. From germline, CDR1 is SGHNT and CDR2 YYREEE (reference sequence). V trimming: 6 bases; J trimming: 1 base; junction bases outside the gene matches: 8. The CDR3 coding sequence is TGTGCCAGCACCCCGACAGGGGCGGTTAACTATGGCTACACCTTC. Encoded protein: CASTPTGAVNYGYTF.

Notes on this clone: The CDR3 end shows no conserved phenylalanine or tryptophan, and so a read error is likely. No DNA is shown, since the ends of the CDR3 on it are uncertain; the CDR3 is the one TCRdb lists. CDR3 sequence: CATSRNQVNRPPS. The gene calls are TRBV15 and TRBJ2-7; the table names TRBD1, a call not compared with the DNA. 13 amino acids form the CDR3, both terminal residues included. Germline V lookup: CDR1 LNHNV, CDR2 YYDKDF (reference sequence).

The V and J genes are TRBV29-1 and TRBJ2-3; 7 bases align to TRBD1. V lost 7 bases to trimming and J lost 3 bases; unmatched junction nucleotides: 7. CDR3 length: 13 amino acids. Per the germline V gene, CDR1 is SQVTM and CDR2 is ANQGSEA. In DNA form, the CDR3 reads TGCAGCGCTCGAGTCAGGGGGACAGATACGCAGTATTTT. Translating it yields CSARVRGTDTQYF.

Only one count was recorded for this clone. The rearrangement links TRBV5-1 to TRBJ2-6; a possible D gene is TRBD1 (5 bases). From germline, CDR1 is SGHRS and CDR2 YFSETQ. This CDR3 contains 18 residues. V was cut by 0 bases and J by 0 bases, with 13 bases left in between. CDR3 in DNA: TGCGCCAGCAGCTTGGCGGCCATAACAGGCTCTGGGGCCAACGTCCTGACTTTC. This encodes CASSLAAITGSGANVLTF. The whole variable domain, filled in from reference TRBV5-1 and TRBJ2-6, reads KAGVTQTPRYLIKTRGQQVTLSCSPISGHRSVSWYQQTPGQGLQFLFEYFSETQRNKGNFPGRFSGRQFSNSRSEMNVSTLELGDSALYLCASSLAAITGSGANVLTFGAGSRLTVL.

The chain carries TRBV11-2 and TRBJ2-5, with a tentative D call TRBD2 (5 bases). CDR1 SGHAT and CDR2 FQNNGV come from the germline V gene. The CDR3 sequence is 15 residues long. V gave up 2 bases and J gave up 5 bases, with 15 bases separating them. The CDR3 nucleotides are TGTGCCAGCAGCTTATACGGGGTCACGGGGGAGACCCAGTACTTC. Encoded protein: CASSLYGVTGETQYF.

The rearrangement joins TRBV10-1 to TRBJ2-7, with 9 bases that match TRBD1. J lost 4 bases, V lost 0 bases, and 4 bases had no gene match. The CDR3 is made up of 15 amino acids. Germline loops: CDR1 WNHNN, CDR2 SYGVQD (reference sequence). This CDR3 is CASSESGTGNYEQYF. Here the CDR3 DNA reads TGCGCCAGCAGTGAGTCGGGGACAGGGAATTACGAGCAGTACTTC.

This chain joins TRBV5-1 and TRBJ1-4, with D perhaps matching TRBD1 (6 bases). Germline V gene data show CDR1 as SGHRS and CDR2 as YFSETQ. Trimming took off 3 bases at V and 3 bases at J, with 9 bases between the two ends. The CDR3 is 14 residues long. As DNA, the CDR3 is TGCGCCAGCAGCTCTAGACAGGCTAATGAAAAACTGTTTTTT. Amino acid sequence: CASSSRQANEKLFF. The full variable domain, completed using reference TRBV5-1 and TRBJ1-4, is KAGVTQTPRYLIKTRGQQVTLSCSPISGHRSVSWYQQTPGQGLQFLFEYFSETQRNKGNFPGRFSGRQFSNSRSEMNVSTLELGDSALYLCASSSRQANEKLFFGSGTQLSVL.

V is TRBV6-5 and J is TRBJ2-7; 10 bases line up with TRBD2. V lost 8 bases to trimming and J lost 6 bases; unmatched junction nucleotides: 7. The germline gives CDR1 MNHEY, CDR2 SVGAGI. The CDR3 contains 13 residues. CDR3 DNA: TGTGCCAGCGGACTAGCGGCTGGGATCGAGCAGTACTTC. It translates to CASGLAAGIEQYF.

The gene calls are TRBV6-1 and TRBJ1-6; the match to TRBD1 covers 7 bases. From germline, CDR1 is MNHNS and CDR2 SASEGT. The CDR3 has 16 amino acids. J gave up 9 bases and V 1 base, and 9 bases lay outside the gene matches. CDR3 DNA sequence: TGTGCCAGCAGTGAAGTGGCCGGGACAGAAGGTTCACCCCTCCACTTT. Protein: CASSEVAGTEGSPLHF.

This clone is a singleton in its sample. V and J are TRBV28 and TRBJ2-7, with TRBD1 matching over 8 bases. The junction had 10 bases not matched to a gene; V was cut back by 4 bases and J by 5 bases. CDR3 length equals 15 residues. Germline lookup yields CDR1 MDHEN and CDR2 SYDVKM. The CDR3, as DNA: TGTGCCAGCAGTTCAAGTCGGACAGGGAGCCACGAGCAGTACTTC. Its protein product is CASSSSRTGSHEQYF.

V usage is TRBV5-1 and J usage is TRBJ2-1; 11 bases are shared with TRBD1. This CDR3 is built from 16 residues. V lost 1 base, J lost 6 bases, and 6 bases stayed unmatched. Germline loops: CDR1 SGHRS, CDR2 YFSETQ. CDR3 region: CASSLNGQGAGNEQFF. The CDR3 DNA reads TGCGCCAGCAGCTTGAACGGACAGGGGGCAGGCAATGAGCAGTTCTTC.

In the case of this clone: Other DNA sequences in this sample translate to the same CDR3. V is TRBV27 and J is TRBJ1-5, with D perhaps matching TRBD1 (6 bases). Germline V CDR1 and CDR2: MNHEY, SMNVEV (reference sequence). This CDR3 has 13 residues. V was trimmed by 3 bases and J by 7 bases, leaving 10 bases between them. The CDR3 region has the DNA TGTGCCAGCAGTTTCAGGGGCTGGCAGCCCCAGCATTTT. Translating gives CASSFRGWQPQHF.